Sequencing of this T cell receptor (beta chain) was carried out in a study of cytomegalovirus exposure and HLA in healthy donors. The germline V gene has CDR1 SNHLY and CDR2 FYNNEI. Trimming left V 7 bases short and J 2 bases short, with 17 bases between. The CDR3 length is 15 residues. Amplification used 60 Vbeta primers and 13 Jbeta primers. The table came from immunoSEQ multiplex PCR; TCRdb's copy has only in-frame clones and leaves some out. The sample shows 210,000 or so clones, approximately 87% of them seen only once. The receptor was derived from a human donor in good health. The gene calls are TRBV2 and TRBJ1-1; no reliable D call. Sequencing was performed on PBMCs. CDR3 residues: CASTPGTGINTEAFF. DNA of the CDR3: TGTGCCAGCACGCCGGGTACGGGGATTAACACTGAAGCTTTCTTT.